The following is a TCR beta chain sequence with its context. This specimen belongs to a study of blood T cell repertoires in COVID-19. Study details: Some COVID-19 samples were acute and others convalescent; all came from the United States, Italy and Spain.

The CDR3 length is 19 residues. Germline CDR1 and CDR2: MNHEY and SVGEGT. The junction had 19 bases not matched to a gene; V was cut back by 4 bases and J by 6 bases. Data came from immunoSEQ multiplex PCR; TCRdb stores just in-frame clones and leaves some out. Altogether around 100,000 clones are present, around 73% being singletons, with the ten largest covering over 7.5%. Sequencing was performed on peripheral blood. The TCR originated in a man aged 60 to 69 with active or convalescent COVID-19. The V gene is TRBV6-2 or TRBV6-3, the J gene TRBJ1-5, with 9 bases that match TRBD1. The DNA of the CDR3 is TGTGCCAGCAGTTCGAACTTGGGACAGGGTCCCCGAATAAGTCAGCCCCAGCATTTT. This translates into CASSSNLGQGPRISQPQHF.